The 13 T cell receptor beta chains presented below share a single source sample, sequenced in a study of post-analysis software for immune sequencing data (dated by TCRdb to 2013 to 2016). Study-wide conclusions, independent of this receptor: Roughly 5 TRBV segments, including TRBV5-6, TRBV5-1 and TRBV20-1, were significantly more frequent in patients than controls.

Antigens for these TCRs are unknown. Receptors were amplified or captured by PCR. Sequencing instrument: Illumina HiSeq 2500. To reduce PCR and sequencing biases, unique molecular identifiers were built into the TCR beta cDNA libraries. In TCRdb, the public reads were trimmed at Q25 with fastp and aligned with MiXCR, with productive beta chains retained. CDR3 protein duplicates are merged, each entry listing the most common genes and DNA. In all, the sample holds hundreds of thousands of distinct CDR3 sequences, and 25% to 30% of those were seen once. Of the sample, roughly 0.57% falls within the top ten clones. Sequencing was performed on blood. The origin of the receptors is a girl aged 5-17 years with multiple sclerosis.

This rearrangement joins TRBV4-1 to TRBJ2-1; TRBD1 aligns across 9 bases. Trimming cost V 0 bases and J 5 bases; bases outside gene matches: 5. Germline CDR1 is MGHRA and CDR2 is YSYEKL. The CDR3 runs 16 residues. The CDR3 reads CASSQDNRGPDNEQFF. DNA for the CDR3: TGCGCCAGCAGCCAAGATAACAGGGGGCCGGACAATGAGCAGTTCTTC.

This chain links TRBV20-1 with TRBJ2-7; D is possibly TRBD1 (6 bases). Trimming shortened V by 2 bases and J by 5 bases, and 16 bases separated the two germline ends. Germline values: CDR1 DFQATT, CDR2 SNEGSKA (reference sequence). The CDR3 sequence is 14 residues long. The CDR3 sequence: CSARQGTVSDEQYF. The CDR3 region has the DNA TGCAGTGCTAGACAGGGGACGGTCAGCGACGAGCAGTACTTC.

This clonotype was seen a few times. The rearrangement uses TRBV7-2 and TRBJ2-5; D is uncertain. Germline-derived CDR1 and CDR2 are SGHTA and FQGNSA. The CDR3 totals 14 residues. V dropped 5 bases and J dropped 1 base, with 11 bases sitting between them. Written as DNA, the CDR3 is TGTGCCAGCAGCCGTATGACCGGCCAAGAGACCCAGTACTTC. Translating it yields CASSRMTGQETQYF.

This clonotype was seen repeatedly, ten times or more. V is TRBV29-1 and J is TRBJ2-7; tentative D call: TRBD2 (7 bases). The CDR3 is 14 residues long. V was cut by 7 bases and J by 0 bases, with 16 bases left in between. Per the germline V gene, CDR1 is SQVTM and CDR2 is ANQGSEA. The CDR3 is CSAGGGGSSYEQYF. CDR3 nucleotides: TGCAGCGCGGGGGGCGGAGGGAGCTCCTACGAGCAGTACTTC.

CDR3 loop: CASSGGGNEKLFF. CDR3 DNA sequence: TGTGCCAGCAGCGGGGGCGGTAATGAAAAACTGTTTTTT. The chain employs TRBV7-2 and TRBJ1-4; a weak D match, TRBD1 (6 bases). This CDR3 is 13 amino acids long. V lost 5 bases, J lost 4 bases, and 8 bases lay in between. Germline lookup yields CDR1 SGHTA and CDR2 FQGNSA.

This sequence joins TRBV7-8 and TRBJ1-5; D uncertain. Germline V gene sequence: CDR1 SGHVS, CDR2 FQNEAQ. The CDR3 covers 12 residues. V was trimmed by 5 bases and J by 6 bases, leaving 8 bases between them. CDR3 region: CASSHAGQPQHF. The CDR3 bases are TGTGCCAGCAGCCATGCCGGTCAGCCCCAGCATTTT.

The genes are TRBV6-5 and TRBJ2-5, with 9 bases that match TRBD1. The V gene end was trimmed by 5 bases and the J gene end by 4 bases; junction bases not matched to a gene: 5. Germline lookup yields CDR1 MNHEY and CDR2 SVGAGI. The CDR3 extends over 14 amino acids. The CDR3 spells CASSPKTGGETQYF. CDR3 sequence (DNA): TGTGCCAGCAGTCCAAAGACAGGGGGAGAGACCCAGTACTTC.

This sequence joins TRBV9 and TRBJ1-4; no definite D call. The germline V gene encodes CDR1 SGDLS and CDR2 YYNGEE. The V and J ends lost 0 bases and 8 bases respectively, with 17 bases between them. The CDR3 consists of 16 residues. CDR3 coding DNA: TGTGCCAGCAGCGTAGGAAGTCCTGGGGAAGGCGAAAAACTGTTTTTT. Encoded protein: CASSVGSPGEGEKLFF.

In its sample, this clonotype was seen a few times. This chain uses TRBV7-2 with TRBJ2-1; 8 bases are shared with TRBD1. V was pared by 3 bases and J by 8 bases, with 9 bases of the junction left unmatched. Germline V CDR1 and CDR2: SGHTA, FQGNSA. The CDR3 length is 15 residues. In nucleotides, the CDR3 is TGTGCCAGCAGCTTTGCCCGGCAGGGGGCCTATGAGCAGTTCTTC. This sequence encodes CASSFARQGAYEQFF. Complete variable domain (other parts from reference TRBV7-2 and TRBJ2-1): GAGVSQSPSNKVTEKGKDVELRCDPISGHTALYWYRQSLGQGLEFLIYFQGNSAPDKSGLPSDRFSAERTGGSVSTLTIQRTQQEDSAVYLCASSFARQGAYEQFFGPGTRLTVL.

V and J are TRBV20-1 and TRBJ1-4; the match to TRBD1 covers 8 bases. The CDR3 spans 15 residues. CDR1 is DFQATT, CDR2 SNEGSKA, per germline (reference sequence). V was pared by 3 bases and J by 8 bases, with 11 bases of the junction left unmatched. The CDR3 nucleotides are TGCAGTGCTAGTCAGGACACCCACAGGGGGGAAAAACTGTTTTTT. Protein sequence: CSASQDTHRGEKLFF.

This sequence joins TRBV25-1 and TRBJ2-7, with TRBD1 matching 7 bases. The CDR3 has 15 residues. With V trimmed by 1 base and J by 7 bases, 10 bases remained unmatched. The germline CDR1 and CDR2 sequences are MGHDK and SYGVNS. CDR3 in amino acids: CASSEWATGKNEQYF. Here the CDR3 DNA reads TGTGCCAGCAGTGAATGGGCGACAGGGAAGAATGAGCAGTACTTC.

The CDR3 protein is CASSAPTGRGNTGELFF. The CDR3 nucleotides are TGTGCCAGCAGCGCACCGACCGGCAGGGGGAACACCGGGGAGCTGTTTTTT. The rearrangement joins TRBV6-1 to TRBJ2-2; D perhaps matches TRBD1 (6 bases). This CDR3 is 17 amino acids long. V gave up 6 bases and J gave up 1 base, with 18 bases separating them. Germline V gene sequence: CDR1 MNHNS, CDR2 SASEGT.

The rearrangement uses TRBV9 and TRBJ2-4; 8 nucleotides match TRBD2. There are 15 residues in the CDR3. Germline CDR1 is SGDLS and CDR2 is YYNGEE. The junction had 8 bases not matched to a gene; V was cut back by 0 bases and J by 9 bases. CDR3 amino acids: CASSVAAGGPGIQYF. The CDR3 DNA reads as TGTGCCAGCAGCGTAGCCGCGGGAGGACCCGGCATTCAGTACTTC.